This is a list of T cell receptor beta chains from one sample in a study of blood T cells in healthy people across ages. From the 5' RACE reads, TCRdb called clonotypes with MiXCR, one entry per CDR3 protein. The sample has 1.5 million to 2 million distinct CDR3 sequences, almost 35% seen once. Input material: blood. These receptors were collected from a woman aged 25-40 years in good health. The CDR3 runs from the conserved cysteine through the conserved F or W. Fields, in order: V gene, J gene, clone size, D gene, CDR3 protein, CDR3 DNA. The D gene is left open where the match is weak. Rows may omit the clone size; those that give it use once, few, many or a size class.

>TRBV6-6|TRBJ1-1|few|.
CASSYGSRRRTEAFF
TGTGCCAGCAGTTATGGTAGCCGAAGGAGGACTGAAGCTTTCTTT
>TRBV20-1|TRBJ2-7|.|TRBD2
CSARDIAGGRHYEQYF
TGCAGTGCTAGAGATATCGCGGGGGGGCGTCACTACGAGCAGTACTTC
>TRBV5-1|TRBJ2-7|few|TRBD2
CASRRLAGERGEQYF
TGCGCCAGCCGCAGACTAGCGGGAGAGAGAGGCGAGCAGTACTTC
>TRBV13|TRBJ2-7|few|TRBD1
CASSSTGTETYEQYF
TGTGCCAGCAGCTCAACCGGGACAGAAACCTACGAGCAGTACTTC
>TRBV7-2|TRBJ2-4|.|.
CASSPDPVLREQYF
TGTGCCAGCAGCCCAGACCCCGTTTTAAGGGAGCAGTACTTC
>TRBV4-1|TRBJ2-3|.|.
CAGSRLIPTDTQYF
TGCGCCGGCAGCCGACTAATACCCACAGATACGCAGTATTTT
>TRBV10-1|TRBJ2-3|few|.
CASKNMITSTDTQYF
TGCGCCAGCAAGAACATGATAACTAGCACAGATACGCAGTATTTT
>TRBV20-1|TRBJ2-1|.|TRBD1
CSATRPGTGGGEQFF
TGCAGTGCTACTAGGCCCGGGACAGGGGGTGGGGAGCAGTTCTTC
>TRBV27|TRBJ1-2|.|.
CASSRQRYGYTF
TGTGCCAGCAGCCGACAGAGATATGGCTACACCTTC
>TRBV20-1|TRBJ2-2|.|TRBD2
CSVGDYNTGELFF
TGCAGTGTGGGGGACTACAACACCGGGGAGCTGTTTTTT
>TRBV5-1|TRBJ2-5|many|.
CASRGVGETQYF
TGCGCCAGTCGGGGAGTAGGGGAGACCCAGTACTTC
>TRBV5-1|TRBJ2-7|.|.
CASSQSSESSYEQYF
TGCGCCAGCAGCCAGTCTAGCGAGAGCTCCTACGAGCAGTACTTC
>TRBV3-1|TRBJ1-1|.|.
CASSHVTGKGGTEAFF
TGTGCCAGCAGCCATGTAACAGGGAAAGGGGGGACTGAAGCTTTCTTT
>TRBV2|TRBJ2-5|.|.
CASSETLNLPETQYF
TGTGCCAGCAGTGAAACACTCAATTTACCTGAGACCCAGTACTTC
>TRBV4-1|TRBJ2-7|many|TRBD2
CASSYLAGGTYEQYF
TGCGCCAGCAGCTACCTAGCGGGAGGGACCTACGAGCAGTACTTC
>TRBV20-1|TRBJ2-1|few|TRBD2
CSASRGTSGGNEQFF
TGCAGTGCTAGCCGAGGGACTAGCGGGGGCAATGAGCAGTTCTTC
>TRBV30|TRBJ1-1|.|.
CAWSVRQNTEAFF
TGTGCCTGGAGTGTAAGACAAAACACTGAAGCTTTCTTT
>TRBV12-3/TRBV12-4|TRBJ2-3|.|.
CASSLRRISTDAEYF
TGTGCCAGCAGTTTAAGGCGGATAAGCACAGATGCGGAGTATTTT
>TRBV18|TRBJ2-7|.|.
CACSVTQGYEQYF
TGTGCCTGCTCAGTCACGCAGGGGTACGAGCAGTACTTC
>TRBV27|TRBJ1-2|.|.
CASSLSIEGGHYGYTF
TGTGCCAGCAGTTTATCGATTGAGGGGGGGCACTATGGCTACACCTTC
>TRBV20-1|TRBJ2-7|.|.
CSARAWGYEQYF
TGCAGTGCTAGAGCTTGGGGCTACGAGCAGTACTTC
>TRBV6-5|TRBJ2-5|few|.
CASSYGPALETQYF
TGTGCCAGCAGTTACGGGCCTGCATTAGAGACCCAGTACTTC
>TRBV5-1|TRBJ1-4|.|.
CASSLAGATNEKLFF
TGTGCCAGCAGCTTAGCCGGAGCAACTAATGAAAAACTGTTTTTT
>TRBV7-9|TRBJ2-1|few|TRBD2
CASNPSKREGWGEQFF
TGTGCCAGCAACCCCTCTAAGCGGGAGGGATGGGGTGAGCAGTTCTTC
>TRBV7-8|TRBJ2-1|few|.
CASSLFPRDGNNEQFF
TGTGCCAGCAGCTTATTTCCCCGGGACGGCAACAATGAGCAGTTCTTC
>TRBV10-3|TRBJ1-1|.|TRBD1
CAISGSGQVNTEAFF
TGTGCCATCAGTGGGTCGGGACAGGTGAACACTGAAGCTTTCTTT
>TRBV20-1|TRBJ2-3|.|TRBD2
CSARPSGADTQYF
TGCAGTGCTAGACCTAGCGGTGCCGATACGCAGTATTTT
>TRBV21-1|TRBJ1-6|.|.
CASSRCAPGQGARIGPLHF
TGTGCCAGCAGCAGATGTGCCCCTGGACAGGGGGCTAGGATCGGACCCCTCCACTTT